A single sample is the source of the 30 T cell receptor beta chains below, sequenced in a study of T-cell reconstitution after alpha-beta-depleted transplantation in children. Preparing the TCRbeta library involved the use of unique molecular identifiers. One entry per CDR3 protein results from TCRdb running MiXCR on the PCR reads. The table records almost 600,000 distinct CDR3 sequences, 20% to 30% of them present only once. The material sequenced was PBMCs, taken before TCRalphabeta/CD19-depleted stem cell transplant. Receptor source: a boy in the first two years of life with Wiskott-Aldrich syndrome, due to receive a stem cell transplant.

This clonotype occurred a few times. The rearrangement links TRBV20-1 to TRBJ2-5; the match to TRBD1 covers 7 bases. The ends lost 3 bases at V and 2 bases at J; junction bases unmatched: 6. This CDR3 has 14 residues. CDR1 is DFQATT, CDR2 SNEGSKA, per germline (reference sequence). This CDR3 is CSASDRDGQETQYF. The CDR3 nucleotides read TGCAGTGCTAGTGACAGGGACGGACAAGAGACCCAGTACTTC.

This rearrangement joins TRBV15 to TRBJ2-6; possibly TRBD2 for D (5 bases). This CDR3 spans 20 amino acids. Trimming removed 0 bases from V and 0 bases from J, with 18 bases in between. Germline V gene lookup returns CDR1 LNHNV and CDR2 YYDKDF (reference sequence). The CDR3 bases are TGTGCCACCAGCAGAGATTGGGAGACGGTTACTAGCTCTGGGGCCAACGTCCTGACTTTC. Translation: CATSRDWETVTSSGANVLTF. Full variable domain (rest looked up from reference TRBV15 and TRBJ2-6): DAMVIQNPRYQVTQFGKPVTLSCSQTLNHNVMYWYQQKSSQAPKLLFHYYDKDFNNEADTPDNFQSRRPNTSFCFLDIRSPGLGDTAMYLCATSRDWETVTSSGANVLTFGAGSRLTVL.

This clonotype was counted a few times. The chain links TRBV27 to TRBJ2-7, with 7 bases that match TRBD2. CDR3 length equals 17 residues. CDR1 and CDR2 (germline): MNHEY, SMNVEV (reference sequence). J gave up 2 bases and V 2 bases, and 12 bases lay outside the gene matches. The chain's CDR3 is CASSLNPAGATTYEQYF. Here the CDR3 DNA reads TGTGCCAGCAGTTTAAATCCGGCGGGAGCCACTACCTACGAGCAGTACTTC.

This clonotype was seen only a few times. V is TRBV2 and J is TRBJ1-4; D not certain. V was clipped by 7 bases and J by 8 bases, with 11 bases between them. The CDR3 consists of 12 residues. Per germline, CDR1 SNHLY and CDR2 FYNNEI. DNA of the CDR3: TGTGCCAGCACCGAGGGAGGGGAAAAACTGTTTTTT. Translated: CASTEGGEKLFF.

The chain couples TRBV10-2 to TRBJ2-5, with D possibly TRBD2 on 6 matching bases. The germline V gene has CDR1 WSHSY and CDR2 SAAADI. CDR3 size: 13 residues. Trimming took off 6 bases at V and 6 bases at J, with 14 bases between the two ends. The DNA of the CDR3 is TGCGCCAGCAGGGAGAAGACTAGGAAGACCCAGTACTTC. As protein: CASREKTRKTQYF.

The chain links TRBV5-1 to TRBJ2-7; 8 nucleotides line up with TRBD1. This CDR3 region has 15 residues. With V trimmed by 5 bases and J by 4 bases, 11 bases remained unmatched. Per germline, CDR1 SGHRS and CDR2 YFSETQ. The CDR3: CASRVGDRGIYEQYF. The CDR3 DNA sequence: TGCGCCAGCAGGGTTGGCGACAGGGGCATTTACGAGCAGTACTTC.

V and J are TRBV20-1 and TRBJ2-1, with 10 bases aligning to TRBD2. Germline V gene data show CDR1 as DFQATT and CDR2 as SNEGSKA (reference sequence). V shed 6 bases, J shed 5 bases, and the junction held 10 bases outside the gene matches. The CDR3 totals 15 residues. The CDR3 nucleotides are TGCAGTGCCCAAGCCGGGACTAGCGCTCACAATGAGCAGTTCTTC. This codes for CSAQAGTSAHNEQFF.

This clonotype turned up a few times. The chain has TRBV5-1 and TRBJ2-5, with 9 nucleotides matching TRBD2. With V trimmed by 0 bases and J by 4 bases, 4 bases remained unmatched. This CDR3 comprises 15 residues. Germline loops: CDR1 SGHRS, CDR2 YFSETQ. Here the CDR3 reads CASSLGLAGIETQYF. The CDR3 bases are TGCGCCAGCAGCTTGGGGCTAGCGGGAATAGAGACCCAGTACTTC.

This clonotype was counted between two and nine times. The genes are TRBV5-1 and TRBJ2-3, with 8 bases aligning to TRBD2. The ends lost 0 bases at V and 2 bases at J; junction bases unmatched: 8. Germline V gives CDR1 SGHRS, CDR2 YFSETQ. CDR3 length equals 17 residues. The chain's CDR3 is CASSLGASGYLTDTQYF. CDR3 nucleotide sequence: TGCGCCAGCAGCTTGGGGGCTAGCGGGTACCTCACAGATACGCAGTATTTT.

This clonotype was detected a few times. This chain joins TRBV20-1 and TRBJ2-1, with D perhaps TRBD1 (6 bases). The V end lost 3 bases, the J end lost 8 bases, and 14 bases lay between the germline ends. CDR1 DFQATT and CDR2 SNEGSKA come from the germline V gene (reference sequence). The length of the CDR3 is 13 residues. This CDR3 reads CSARTGVRDEQFF. The CDR3 nucleotides read TGCAGTGCTAGGACAGGAGTAAGGGATGAGCAGTTCTTC.

The chain uses TRBV20-1 and TRBJ1-2; D unclear. The germline V gene has CDR1 DFQATT and CDR2 SNEGSKA (reference sequence). This CDR3 has 12 residues. V was trimmed by 6 bases and J by 8 bases, leaving 16 bases between them. Written as DNA, the CDR3 is TGCAGTGCCGACGAGACCGGAACGGGCTACACCTTC. This translates into CSADETGTGYTF.

V usage is TRBV20-1 and J usage is TRBJ2-5, with 9 bases identical to TRBD1. J was trimmed by 5 bases and V by 2 bases; bases with no gene match: 6. The CDR3 is 14 residues long. CDR1 is DFQATT and CDR2 is SNEGSKA in the germline V gene (reference sequence). For the CDR3, the DNA is TGCAGTGCTAGAACTGGGACAGGGACGGAGACCCAGTACTTC. Its translation: CSARTGTGTETQYF.

This clonotype was counted only a few times. J is TRBJ2-2 and V is TRBV5-1; D gene unclear. V was trimmed by 4 bases and J by 0 bases, leaving 10 bases between them. Germline CDR1 is SGHRS and CDR2 is YFSETQ. This CDR3 has 15 residues. The CDR3 DNA reads TGCGCCAGCAGCCCGCCTACAGCGAACACCGGGGAGCTGTTTTTT. Protein sequence: CASSPPTANTGELFF.

This clonotype was seen only a few times. The rearrangement uses TRBV5-1 and TRBJ1-3; D unresolved. V lost 0 bases, J lost 4 bases, and 14 bases lay in between. The CDR3 covers 16 residues. Germline CDR1 reads SGHRS; CDR2 reads YFSETQ. The CDR3 region is CASSLGPISAGNTIYF. The CDR3 DNA sequence: TGCGCCAGCAGCTTGGGACCGATCTCGGCGGGAAACACCATATATTTT.

The rearrangement joins TRBV20-1 to TRBJ2-5; D unresolved. CDR3 length: 12 amino acids. Germline-derived CDR1 and CDR2 are DFQATT and SNEGSKA (reference sequence). V lost 3 bases, J lost 4 bases, and 9 bases lay in between. CDR3 region: CSARANGETQYF. For the CDR3, the DNA is TGCAGTGCTAGGGCCAACGGAGAGACCCAGTACTTC.

This clonotype has only a few counts. The genes are TRBV19 and TRBJ2-7; 10 bases align to TRBD1. The CDR3 extends over 17 amino acids. The germline V gene has CDR1 LNHDA and CDR2 SQIVND (reference sequence). V gave up 0 bases and J gave up 4 bases; unmatched junction bases: 9. CDR3: CASSIDIRTGGSYEQYF. CDR3 bases: TGTGCCAGTAGTATAGATATCAGGACAGGGGGAAGTTACGAGCAGTACTTC.

This clonotype was counted between two and nine times. V is TRBV20-1 and J is TRBJ2-6; unclear D gene. The germline CDR1 and CDR2 sequences are DFQATT and SNEGSKA (reference sequence). Trimming cost V 5 bases and J 0 bases, with 5 bases left between them. The CDR3 runs to 13 residues. The DNA of the CDR3 is TGCAGTGCTTGGTCCTCTGGGGCCAACGTCCTGACTTTC. Translating gives CSAWSSGANVLTF.

This clonotype has only a few counts. The CDR3 here is CAINSGIGDTQYF. The CDR3 bases are TGTGCCATCAATAGCGGGATTGGAGATACGCAGTATTTT. The V and J genes are TRBV10-3 and TRBJ2-3, with TRBD2 identical over 8 bases. With V trimmed by 7 bases and J by 5 bases, 5 bases remained unmatched. The CDR3 totals 13 residues. Germline CDR1 ENHRY, CDR2 SYGVKD.

The gene calls are TRBV9 and TRBJ2-5, with TRBD2 matching over 14 bases. Germline assignment: CDR1 SGDLS and CDR2 YYNGEE. Losses at the gene ends were 2 bases for V and 1 base for J; bases not matched to a gene: 7. CDR3 size: 18 residues. CDR3 protein: CASSVSGLAGGPQETQYF. The DNA for the CDR3 is TGTGCCAGCAGCGTCTCAGGACTAGCGGGAGGCCCCCAAGAGACCCAGTACTTC.

The chain recombines TRBV20-1 with TRBJ2-7; 8 bases agree with TRBD1. The V gene end was trimmed by 3 bases and the J gene end by 3 bases; junction bases not matched to a gene: 4. Germline V CDR1 and CDR2: DFQATT, SNEGSKA (reference sequence). The CDR3 has 13 amino acids. For the CDR3, the DNA is TGCAGTGCTAGCCGGGACAGGTTCTACGAGCAGTACTTC. Protein sequence: CSASRDRFYEQYF.

The sample holds a few counts of this clonotype. The chain joins TRBV30 to TRBJ2-7; 7 bases agree with TRBD2. Looked up from germline, CDR1 is GTSNPN and CDR2 is SVGIG (reference sequence). The CDR3 is made up of 13 amino acids. Unmatched junction bases numbered 5, after V lost 0 bases and J lost 6 bases. The CDR3 DNA sequence: TGTGCCTGGAGTGTACGCCTAGCGGTCGAGCAGTACTTC. Its protein product is CAWSVRLAVEQYF.

In its sample, this clonotype was seen a few times. The J gene is TRBJ2-3, the V gene TRBV20-1, with a tentative D call TRBD1 (6 bases). The V and J ends lost 0 bases and 1 base respectively, with 11 bases between them. Germline loops: CDR1 DFQATT, CDR2 SNEGSKA (reference sequence). The length of the CDR3 is 15 residues. The CDR3 DNA is TGCAGTGCTAGAGATACTGGGGGCGGCACAGATACGCAGTATTTT. It yields the protein CSARDTGGGTDTQYF.

This chain uses TRBV12-3 or TRBV12-4 with TRBJ2-5; a possible D gene is TRBD2 (6 bases). The length of the CDR3 is 14 residues. Trimming removed 5 bases from V and 3 bases from J, with 13 bases in between. The CDR3 DNA is TGTGCCAGCAGTCTCGGGACTGCCAAAGAGACCCAGTACTTC. As protein: CASSLGTAKETQYF.

This clonotype turned up a few times. The rearrangement links TRBV20-1 to TRBJ2-7; the D gene could be TRBD1 or TRBD2 (5 bases each). Trimming took off 1 base at V and 7 bases at J, with 17 bases between the two ends. Germline values: CDR1 DFQATT, CDR2 SNEGSKA (reference sequence). This CDR3 spans 14 amino acids. In DNA form, the CDR3 reads TGCAGTGCTAGAGGCCGGACGGGTTGGGGGGAGCAGTACTTC. Protein sequence: CSARGRTGWGEQYF.

This clonotype was detected only a few times. The J gene is TRBJ1-4, the V gene TRBV6-1, with a tentative D call TRBD1 (5 bases). V was trimmed by 4 bases and J by 3 bases, leaving 12 bases between them. The germline CDR1 and CDR2 sequences are MNHNS and SASEGT. CDR3 length: 15 amino acids. The CDR3 sequence is CASSASGLSNEKLFF. DNA of the CDR3: TGTGCCAGCAGTGCGTCGGGGCTTTCTAATGAAAAACTGTTTTTT.

The V and J genes are TRBV3-1 and TRBJ2-1; possibly TRBD1 or TRBD2 for D (5 bases each). V lost 0 bases and J lost 2, with 23 bases in between. This CDR3 has 20 residues. CDR1 is LGHDT, CDR2 YNNKEL, per germline (reference sequence). In DNA, the CDR3 is TGTGCCAGCAGCCAAGATCGGGACCGCTCTCGGTTTAGAACCTACAATGAGCAGTTCTTC. This gives the protein CASSQDRDRSRFRTYNEQFF.

The V call is TRBV4-2, the J call TRBJ2-7; D is uncertain. Germline CDR1 reads LGHNA; CDR2 reads YNFKEQ. V dropped 4 bases and J dropped 5 bases, with 6 bases sitting between them. CDR3 length: 11 amino acids. CDR3 in DNA: TGTGCCAGCAGCCGTGAGCACGAGCAGTACTTC. Amino acids: CASSREHEQYF.

This clonotype was counted a few times. The chain links TRBV3-1 to TRBJ1-6, with D uncertain. Germline CDR1 is LGHDT and CDR2 is YNNKEL (reference sequence). The CDR3 has 14 residues. V lost 3 bases and J 9 bases, leaving 12 bases between the germline ends. The CDR3 DNA follows: TGTGCCAGCAGCCAGACTGACGTCGGTTCACCCCTCCACTTT. Its protein is CASSQTDVGSPLHF.

The chain has TRBV18 and TRBJ2-3, with D perhaps being TRBD1 or TRBD2 (5 bases each). CDR1 is KGHSH and CDR2 is LQKENI in the germline V gene. V shed 1 base and J shed 4 bases, with 15 bases lying between them. The CDR3 is made up of 16 amino acids. The CDR3 spells CASSPQGRGRADTQYF. The CDR3 DNA reads TGTGCCAGCTCACCACAGGGTCGGGGCCGGGCAGATACGCAGTATTTT. Supplemented by reference TRBV18 and TRBJ2-3, the full variable domain reads NAGVMQNPRHLVRRRGQEARLRCSPMKGHSHVYWYRQLPEEGLKFMVYLQKENIIDESGMPKERFSAEFPKEGPSILRIQQVVRGDSAAYFCASSPQGRGRADTQYFGPGTRLTVL.

The V call is TRBV18, the J call TRBJ1-1; weak D call: TRBD1 (5 bases). The length of the CDR3 is 15 residues. The V gene's germline CDR1 is KGHSH and CDR2 LQKENI. Trimming shortened V by 4 bases and J by 6 bases, and 18 bases separated the two germline ends. CDR3 in amino acids: CASSLIRFGGSEAFF. Here the CDR3 DNA reads TGTGCCAGCTCACTTATAAGATTCGGGGGGTCTGAAGCTTTCTTT.